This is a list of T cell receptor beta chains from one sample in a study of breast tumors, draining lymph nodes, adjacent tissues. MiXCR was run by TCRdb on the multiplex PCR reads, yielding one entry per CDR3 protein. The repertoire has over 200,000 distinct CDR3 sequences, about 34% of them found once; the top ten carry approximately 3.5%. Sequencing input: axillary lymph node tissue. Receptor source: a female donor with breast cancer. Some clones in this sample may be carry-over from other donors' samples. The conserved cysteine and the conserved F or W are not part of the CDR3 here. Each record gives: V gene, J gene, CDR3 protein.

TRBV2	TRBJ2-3	ASPGGPDTQY
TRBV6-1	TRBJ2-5	ARRLAGEETQY
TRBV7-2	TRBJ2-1	ASSSGQGAGEQF
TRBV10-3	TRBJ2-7	AISTTGAEDYEQY
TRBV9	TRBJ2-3	ASSVAGGLADTQY
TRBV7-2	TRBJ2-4	ASSSTDGGLTKNIQY
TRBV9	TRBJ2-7	ASSDCLEQY
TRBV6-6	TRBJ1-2	ASSPSDRGYT
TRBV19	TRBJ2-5	ASSPSGVGSGRLETQY
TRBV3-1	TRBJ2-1	ASSRSHFNEQF
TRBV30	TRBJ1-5	AWGHFNQPQH
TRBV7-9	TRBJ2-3	ASSLYADTQY
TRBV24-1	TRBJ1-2	ATSARVGGDYGYT
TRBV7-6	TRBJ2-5	ASSLSDRFLETQH
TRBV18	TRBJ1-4	ASSPGLAAREKLF
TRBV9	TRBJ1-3	ASSVQAVSGNTIY
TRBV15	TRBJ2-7	ATSSDTAGLSYEQY
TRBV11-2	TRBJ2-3	ASSLDAGAIDTQY
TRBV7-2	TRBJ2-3	ASTRSGPGTDTQY
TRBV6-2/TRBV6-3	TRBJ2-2	ASRRNTGELF
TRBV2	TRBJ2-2	ASGGTGRNTGELF
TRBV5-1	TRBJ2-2	ASSLLVDTGELF
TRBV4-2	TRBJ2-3	ASSLGTSGDTQY
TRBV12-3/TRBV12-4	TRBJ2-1	ASSPGRGGYNEQF
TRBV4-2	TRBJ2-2	ASSQDRGGFRELF
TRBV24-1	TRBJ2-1	ATSALSGSYNEQF
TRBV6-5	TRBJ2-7	ASRHPGQGASHKQY
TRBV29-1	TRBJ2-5	SVGETQY
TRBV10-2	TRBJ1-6	ASTPGNYNSPLH
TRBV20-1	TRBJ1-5	SAMSGGNQPQH
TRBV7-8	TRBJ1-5	ASSLEGGNENQPQH
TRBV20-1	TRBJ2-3	SAPDELTDTQY
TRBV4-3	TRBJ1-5	ASSQDYRENQPQH
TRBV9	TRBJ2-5	ASSVGTNQETQS
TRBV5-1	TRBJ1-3	ASSTSTKSSGNTIY
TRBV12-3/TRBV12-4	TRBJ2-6	ASSLQISLGANVLT
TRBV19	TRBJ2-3	ASSPRDRAPDTQY
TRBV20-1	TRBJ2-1	SASEIAGGQLYNEQF